Following are 31 T cell receptor beta chains from one sample sequenced in a study of OX40 agonist ivuxolimab in advanced cancers. Libraries were prepared by immunoSEQ multiplex PCR; TCRdb keeps only in-frame clonotypes and omits some of them. The repertoire includes around 94,000 clones, about nine tenths of them detected once, and around 0.3% sits in the top ten. This sample comprised CD4+ or CD8+ T cells sorted from blood, obtained in a trial of the OX40 agonist ivuxolimab. The source is an adult with an advanced solid tumor such as melanoma, head and neck, liver or kidney cancer.

The rearrangement links TRBV21-1 to TRBJ2-7; TRBD2, the D gene given by the table, was not confirmed from the DNA. TRBV21-1 is marked as a pseudogene. The CDR3 is made up of 13 amino acids. Here the CDR3 DNA reads TGTGCCAAAGCTCGGGACTCCTCCTACGAGCAGTACTTC. As protein: CAKARDSSYEQYF.

The sample holds one count of this clone. The rearrangement links TRBV7-9 to TRBJ2-7; D possibly corresponds to TRBD1 (5 bases). The CDR3 is 16 amino acids. In germline, CDR1 is SEHNR, CDR2 FQNEAQ (reference sequence). Trimming took off 5 bases at V and 6 bases at J, with 23 bases between the two ends. CDR3 nucleotides: TGTGCCAGCAGCCCTAGATTCCGGTGGCAGGGTTCCGAGCAGTACTTC. This gives the protein CASSPRFRWQGSEQYF.

The chain couples TRBV7-6 to TRBJ1-1; D unresolved. The CDR3 has 15 amino acids. The V gene lost 2 bases and the J gene lost 0 bases, with 10 bases spanning the gap. The germline gives CDR1 SGHVS, CDR2 FNYEAQ. The DNA of the CDR3 is TGTGCCAGCAGCTTAACGGCGGCGATGAACACTGAAGCTTTCTTT. The encoded protein is CASSLTAAMNTEAFF.

V is TRBV10-1 and J is TRBJ2-5; tentative D call: TRBD2 (6 bases). Germline values: CDR1 WNHNN, CDR2 SYGVQD (reference sequence). Trimming pared 6 bases from V and 2 bases from J, leaving 10 bases between. This CDR3 is 13 amino acids long. CDR3 in amino acids: CASSPGLQETQYF. In DNA form, the CDR3 reads TGCGCCAGCAGCCCCGGACTACAAGAGACCCAGTACTTC.

The CDR3 reads CASSLVQNPGELFF. CDR3 bases: TGTGCCAGCAGCTTAGTACAGAATCCCGGGGAGCTGTTTTTT. The chain joins TRBV7-9 to TRBJ2-2; D remains ambiguous. Deletions cut 1 base from V and 6 bases from J, with 9 bases between. Germline V gives CDR1 SEHNR, CDR2 FQNEAQ (reference sequence). The CDR3 has 14 residues.

This clone was detected only a few times. The V gene is TRBV5-4, the J gene TRBJ2-2; TRBD2 might be the D (6 bases). The germline gives CDR1 SGHNT, CDR2 YYREEE (reference sequence). CDR3 length: 12 residues. V was trimmed by 4 bases and J by 10 bases, leaving 11 bases between them. In nucleotides, the CDR3 is TGTGCCAGCAGCGGCGGGAAAGCGGAGCTGTTTTTT. Encoded protein: CASSGGKAELFF.

The rearrangement joins TRBV9 to TRBJ2-2; no definite D call. Germline CDR1 is SGDLS and CDR2 is YYNGEE. Deletions cut 3 bases from V and 6 bases from J, with 12 bases between. The CDR3 length is 14 residues. CDR3 coding DNA: TGTGCCAGCAGCGCACACCGTGGGCCCGGGGAGCTGTTTTTT. It codes for CASSAHRGPGELFF.

The chain couples TRBV7-3 to TRBJ1-2; 8 nucleotides match TRBD1. Germline lookup yields CDR1 SGHTA and CDR2 FQGTGA. V lost 3 bases, J lost 6 bases, and 6 bases stayed unmatched. The CDR3 totals 14 residues. The CDR3 DNA follows: TGTGCCAGCAGCTTTTGGCAGGGGGCGGATGGCTACACCTTC. Its protein product is CASSFWQGADGYTF.

The J gene is TRBJ2-1, the V gene TRBV11-2, with D possibly called TRBD1 or TRBD2 (5 bases each). Deletions cut 3 bases from V and 10 bases from J, with 31 bases between. Germline V gene data show CDR1 as SGHAT and CDR2 as FQNNGV. The CDR3 has 19 amino acids. CDR3 in amino acids: CASSFIGISLGTRLGEQFF. The CDR3 region has the DNA TGTGCCAGCAGCTTCATTGGTATAAGTTTAGGGACCCGTCTAGGAGAGCAGTTCTTC.

The genes are TRBV6-1 and TRBJ1-5, with D maybe TRBD1 (6 bases). V was pared by 1 base and J by 7 bases, with 11 bases between. Germline CDR1 is MNHNS and CDR2 is SASEGT. This CDR3 has 14 residues. The CDR3: CASSEGGGRQPQHF. DNA for the CDR3: TGTGCCAGCAGTGAAGGGGGGGGCCGGCAGCCCCAGCATTTT.

V usage is TRBV27 and J usage is TRBJ2-6; the D is unclear. Trimming removed 0 bases from V and 2 bases from J, with 8 bases in between. Germline assignment: CDR1 MNHEY and CDR2 SMNVEV (reference sequence). The CDR3 covers 16 residues. The CDR3 DNA sequence: TGTGCCAGCAGTTTATCTCGGGCAGCTGGGGCCAACGTCCTGACTTTC. This encodes CASSLSRAAGANVLTF.

This clone was seen only once. Compared with germline, one end of the junction differs, possibly owing to a read error. The genes are TRBV9 and TRBJ2-7; TRBD1 is a possible D gene (6 bases). This CDR3 is built from 17 residues. Germline V lookup: CDR1 SGDLS, CDR2 YYNGEE. CDR3: CASSHPFRDTTSSEQYF. CDR3 DNA sequence: TGTGCCAGCAGCCATCCTTTTAGGGACACTACGTCCTCCGAGCAGTACTTC.

V gene TRBV4-1 combines with J gene TRBJ1-6; TRBD1 matches 8 bases. The CDR3 is 16 amino acids. Looked up from germline, CDR1 is MGHRA and CDR2 is YSYEKL. The J segment lost 12 bases and the V segment lost 0 bases, leaving 10 bases of the junction unmatched. The DNA for the CDR3 is TGCGCCAGCAGCCAAGAAGGTCTACAGGGGGGAGGACCCCTCCACTTT. As protein: CASSQEGLQGGGPLHF.

This clone has more than one count but fewer than ten. J is TRBJ2-7 and V is TRBV6-6; D might be TRBD1 (6 bases). CDR3 length: 15 residues. The V end lost 6 bases, the J end lost 0 bases, and 15 bases lay between the germline ends. Germline V gene data show CDR1 as MNHNY and CDR2 as SVGAGI (reference sequence). As DNA, the CDR3 is TGTGCCAGCAGACCGCGGACAGCTAGCTCCTACGAGCAGTACTTC. Translating gives CASRPRTASSYEQYF.

V gene TRBV7-3 combines with J gene TRBJ2-5; possibly TRBD1 or TRBD2 for D (5 bases each). Germline V gives CDR1 SGHTA, CDR2 FQGTGA. With 2 bases removed from V and 4 bases from J, the gap between germline ends came to 17 bases. CDR3 length: 16 amino acids. DNA of the CDR3: TGTGCCAGCAGCTTAGATCGATCTGGGGGTCGAGAGACCCAGTACTTC. It specifies CASSLDRSGGRETQYF.

CDR3 sequence reads: CASSEALGLGKETQYF. DNA of the CDR3: TGTGCCAGCAGTGAAGCGCTAGGGTTGGGGAAAGAGACCCAGTACTTC. This chain joins TRBV6-1 and TRBJ2-5; no definite D call. The V end lost 0 bases, the J end lost 3 bases, and 14 bases lay between the germline ends. CDR1 and CDR2 from the germline V gene are MNHNS and SASEGT. The CDR3 is 16 amino acids.

This chain uses TRBV10-3 with TRBJ1-1; tentative D call: TRBD1 (5 bases). V was clipped by 5 bases and J by 3 bases, with 13 bases between them. CDR3 size: 14 residues. The V gene's germline CDR1 is ENHRY and CDR2 SYGVKD. The CDR3 sequence is CAISTAEGDTEAFF. For the CDR3, the DNA is TGTGCCATCAGTACGGCAGAAGGGGACACTGAAGCTTTCTTT.

The V gene is TRBV6-1, the J gene TRBJ2-7, with 8 bases that match TRBD2. From germline, CDR1 is MNHNS and CDR2 SASEGT. The CDR3 spans 13 residues. The CDR3 loop is CPANGGGSYEQYF. CDR3 DNA: TGTCCCGCGAATGGCGGGGGGTCCTACGAGCAGTACTTC.

The rearrangement links TRBV19 to TRBJ2-3; D remains unclear. The CDR3 has 13 amino acids. Trimming took off 7 bases at V and 0 bases at J, with 8 bases between the two ends. The germline V gene has CDR1 LNHDA and CDR2 SQIVND (reference sequence). The CDR3 nucleotides read TGTGCCAGTAAGGTCGAAAGCACAGATACGCAGTATTTT. Protein product: CASKVESTDTQYF.

This clone appeared once. The V call is TRBV6-1, the J call TRBJ1-1; no clear D gene. CDR3 length: 15 amino acids. V lost 4 bases to trimming and J lost 0 bases, with 12 bases between them. Germline-derived CDR1 and CDR2 are MNHNS and SASEGT. The CDR3 here is CASSVGPFMNTEAFF. The DNA of the CDR3 is TGTGCCAGCAGTGTTGGACCCTTTATGAACACTGAAGCTTTCTTT.

The rearrangement uses TRBV7-9 and TRBJ2-7, with 9 bases that match TRBD1. In germline, CDR1 is SEHNR, CDR2 FQNEAQ (reference sequence). Trimming took 11 bases from V and 2 from J; bases not matched to a gene: 10. CDR3 length equals 14 residues. CDR3 coding DNA: TGTGCCCCTGGAGGGGGACAGGGACCCTACGAGCAGTACTTC. Residues: CAPGGGQGPYEQYF.

The chain has TRBV13 and TRBJ2-3; D unresolved. The CDR3 loop spans 15 amino acids. Between the trimmed V and J ends, which lost 1 base and 4 bases, there was a span of 12 bases. Germline CDR1 PRHDT, CDR2 FYEKMQ (reference sequence). The CDR3 reads CASSLASTGADTQYF. CDR3 coding DNA: TGTGCCAGCAGCTTAGCCTCGACCGGTGCAGATACGCAGTATTTT.

A single count supports this clone. In nucleotides, the CDR3 is TGTGCCAGCAGCTTAACGACAGGCCAAGAGACCCAGTACTTC. Its protein is CASSLTTGQETQYF. The rearrangement links TRBV7-9 to TRBJ2-5; TRBD1 might be the D (6 bases). Trimming removed 2 bases from V and 1 base from J, with 8 bases in between. The length of the CDR3 is 14 residues. Germline V gives CDR1 SEHNR, CDR2 FQNEAQ (reference sequence).

This clone came up a few times. The chain uses TRBV7-2 and TRBJ2-7; 12 bases align to TRBD2. This CDR3 is 13 amino acids long. The J segment lost 7 bases and the V segment lost 5 bases, leaving 3 bases of the junction unmatched. Germline loops: CDR1 SGHTA, CDR2 FQGNSA. CDR3 in DNA: TGTGCCAGCAGCCCCGGGACTAGCGGGGAGCAGTACTTC. Amino acids: CASSPGTSGEQYF.

This chain connects TRBV25-1 to TRBJ2-1, with 7 bases matching TRBD1. The V and J ends lost 4 bases and 0 bases, in that order; junction bases with no gene match: 6. Germline assignment: CDR1 MGHDK and CDR2 SYGVNS. CDR3 length: 16 residues. The CDR3 protein is CASSATGASSYNEQFF. CDR3 nucleotides: TGTGCCAGCAGTGCCACAGGGGCCAGCTCCTACAATGAGCAGTTCTTC. Full variable domain (remainder filled in from reference TRBV25-1 and TRBJ2-1): EADIYQTPRYLVIGTGKKITLECSQTMGHDKMYWYQQDPGMELHLIHYSYGVNSTEKGDLSSESTVSRIRTEHFPLTLESARPSHTSQYLCASSATGASSYNEQFFGPGTRLTVL.

The CDR3 sequence: CASSLGTGSGIQPQHF. The CDR3, as DNA: TGTGCCAGCAGCTTGGGGACAGGGAGTGGGATCCAGCCCCAGCATTTT. The chain carries TRBV5-6 and TRBJ1-5, with TRBD1 identical over 8 bases. The germline V gene has CDR1 SGHDT and CDR2 YYEEEE. The CDR3 has 16 amino acids. The ends lost 0 bases at V and 7 bases at J; junction bases unmatched: 9.

The rearrangement uses TRBV14 and TRBJ1-2, with TRBD1 as a possible D gene (5 bases). The V end lost 0 bases, the J end lost 7 bases, and 21 bases lay between the germline ends. The germline gives CDR1 SGHDN, CDR2 FVKESK. This CDR3 region has 17 residues. In DNA form, the CDR3 reads TGTGCCAGCAGCCAAGATTTAGACAGCAGCAGGTTTCTTGGCTACACCTTC. It yields the protein CASSQDLDSSRFLGYTF.

The gene calls are TRBV2 and TRBJ2-5; no firm D call. CDR1 and CDR2 (germline): SNHLY, FYNNEI. V was pared by 2 bases and J by 6 bases, with 10 bases between. The CDR3 runs 13 residues. The CDR3 sequence is CASSEPASQTQYF. The CDR3, as DNA: TGTGCCAGCAGTGAACCGGCTAGTCAGACCCAGTACTTC.

The V gene is TRBV6-5, the J gene TRBJ1-2, with 9 bases aligning to TRBD1. This CDR3 has 14 residues. The J segment lost 6 bases and the V segment lost 2 bases, leaving 4 bases of the junction unmatched. Germline values: CDR1 MNHEY, CDR2 SVGAGI. The CDR3 region has the DNA TGTGCCAGCAGTTACCTTGGGACAGGGAATGGCTACACCTTC. This codes for CASSYLGTGNGYTF.

The chain carries TRBV6-9 and TRBJ2-7; 7 bases line up with TRBD1. CDR1 is MNHGY and CDR2 is SVAAGI in the germline V gene. The J segment lost 5 bases and the V segment lost 6 bases, leaving 7 bases of the junction unmatched. The CDR3 is 13 residues long. This chain's CDR3 is CASRRRGTHEQYF. The CDR3, as DNA: TGTGCCAGCAGGCGCAGGGGGACGCACGAGCAGTACTTC.

This rearrangement joins TRBV5-6 to TRBJ1-2; D gene unclear. V lost 0 bases and J lost 5, with 5 bases in between. CDR3 length: 12 residues. From germline, CDR1 is SGHDT and CDR2 YYEEEE. CDR3 region: CASSLERYGYTF. The CDR3 region has the DNA TGTGCCAGCAGCTTGGAAAGGTATGGCTACACCTTC.